The text below deals with one TCR beta chain. Antigen: not known. This specimen belongs to a study of cytomegalovirus exposure and HLA in healthy donors. Study-level information: In terms of ancestry, the Caucasian-associated cluster contained 80% to 90% of the roughly 400 genotyped donors.

CDR1 is MNHEY, CDR2 SVGAGI, per germline. The CDR3 runs 15 residues. Trimming left V 6 bases short and J 1 base short, with 16 bases between. Study-wide results and limits: According to the study, roughly 160 TCR beta chains were cytomegalovirus-associated. An analysis that was carried out later associated approximately 17,000 TCR beta sequences with HLA alleles at 0.05 false discovery rate.

The study ran its PCR with 60 Vbeta and 13 Jbeta primers. TCRdb's copy holds only in-frame clones and misses some; the assay was immunoSEQ multiplex PCR. This sample yields 100,000 to 150,000 clones, of which more than 75% are seen a single time; roughly 1.5% belongs to the top ten. The genes are TRBV6-5 and TRBJ2-7; D not resolved. Sequenced material: PBMCs. The TCR was taken from a female donor in good health and CMV-seronegative. CDR3 residues: CASRVTRLVSYEQYF. In nucleotides, the CDR3 is TGTGCCAGCAGGGTAACCCGACTTGTATCCTACGAGCAGTACTTC.